This TCR beta chain was recorded in a study of naive and memory T cell subsets. Study conclusions and caveats: Potentially, T cell activation and differentiation skew this RNA-based measurement.

Four PCR rounds used nested alpha and beta constant region primers plus the SP2 primer. TCRdb ran MiXCR on the 5' RACE reads and lists one entry per CDR3 protein. Altogether more than 60,000 distinct CDR3 sequences are present, approximately 8% being singletons, with the ten largest covering around 21%. Germline V gene sequence: CDR1 MDHEN, CDR2 SYDVKM. This CDR3 comprises 15 residues. The V end lost 3 bases, the J end lost 1 base, and 13 bases lay between the germline ends. An oligonucleotide containing a UMI was ligated to the 3' end of TCR cDNA. Input was 1 to 1000 ng of DNase-treated total RNA without cell sorting. This clonotype was observed a handful of times. Its antigen is not identified.

The genes are TRBV28 and TRBJ2-7; unclear D gene. The origin of this receptor is a female donor in good health. CDR3: CASSFLDAISYEQYF. CDR3 coding DNA: TGTGCCAGCAGTTTCCTGGACGCCATATCCTACGAGCAGTACTTC. The full variable domain, rest sourced from reference TRBV28 and TRBJ2-7, is DVKVTQSSRYLVKRTGEKVFLECVQDMDHENMFWYRQDPGLGLRLIYFSYDVKMKEKGDIPEGYSVSREKKERFSLILESASTNQTSMYLCASSFLDAISYEQYFGPGTRLTVT.